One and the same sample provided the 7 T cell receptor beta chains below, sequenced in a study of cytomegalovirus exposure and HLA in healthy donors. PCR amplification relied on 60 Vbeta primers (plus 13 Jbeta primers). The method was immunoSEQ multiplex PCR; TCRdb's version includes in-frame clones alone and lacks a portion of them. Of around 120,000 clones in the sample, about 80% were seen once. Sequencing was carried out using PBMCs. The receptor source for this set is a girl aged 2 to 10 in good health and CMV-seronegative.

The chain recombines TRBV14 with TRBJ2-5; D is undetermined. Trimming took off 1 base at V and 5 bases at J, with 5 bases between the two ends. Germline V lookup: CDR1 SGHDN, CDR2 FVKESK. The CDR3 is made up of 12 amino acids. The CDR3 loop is CASSQVGETQYF. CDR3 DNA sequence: TGTGCCAGCAGCCAAGTCGGGGAGACCCAGTACTTC.

The CDR3 DNA follows: TGTGCCAGCAGCGCTGGGACAGGGAGAGAGACCCAGTACTTC. Its translation is CASSAGTGRETQYF. The chain recombines TRBV9 with TRBJ2-5; 9 nucleotides match TRBD1. V trimming: 3 bases; J trimming: 4 bases; junction bases outside the gene matches: 4. Per the germline V gene, CDR1 is SGDLS and CDR2 is YYNGEE. CDR3 length equals 14 residues.

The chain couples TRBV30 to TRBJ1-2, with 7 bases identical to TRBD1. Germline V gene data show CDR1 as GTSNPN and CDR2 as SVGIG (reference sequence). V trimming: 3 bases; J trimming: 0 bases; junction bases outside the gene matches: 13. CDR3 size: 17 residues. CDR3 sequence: CAWRGGQGVRTNYGYTF. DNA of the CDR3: TGTGCCTGGAGGGGTGGGCAGGGGGTACGGACTAACTATGGCTACACCTTC. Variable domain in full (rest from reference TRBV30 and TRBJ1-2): SQTIHQWPATLVQPVGSPLSLECTVEGTSNPNLYWYRQAAGRGLQLLFYSVGIGQISSEVPQNLSASRPQDRQFILSSKKLLLSDSGFYLCAWRGGQGVRTNYGYTFGSGTRLTVV.

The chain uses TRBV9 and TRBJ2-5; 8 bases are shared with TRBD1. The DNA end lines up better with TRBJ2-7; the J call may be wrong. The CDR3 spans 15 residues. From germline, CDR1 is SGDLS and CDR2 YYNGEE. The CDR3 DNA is TGTGCCAGCAGCCCGGGGACAGGCCCCCCATACGAGCAGTACTTC. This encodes CASSPGTGPPYEQYF.

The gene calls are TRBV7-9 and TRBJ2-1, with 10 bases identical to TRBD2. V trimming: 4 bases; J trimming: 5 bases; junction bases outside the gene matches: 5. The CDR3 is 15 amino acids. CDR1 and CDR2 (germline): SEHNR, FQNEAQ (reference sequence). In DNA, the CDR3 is TGTGCCAGCAGCTCGGGACTAGCGATAAACAATGAGCAGTTCTTC. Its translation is CASSSGLAINNEQFF.

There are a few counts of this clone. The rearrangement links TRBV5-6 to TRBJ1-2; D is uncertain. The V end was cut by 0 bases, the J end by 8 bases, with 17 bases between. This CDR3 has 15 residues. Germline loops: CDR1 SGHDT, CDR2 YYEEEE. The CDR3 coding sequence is TGTGCCAGCAGCTTGGTCGCAAGCGCACATCGGGGCTACACCTTC. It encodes CASSLVASAHRGYTF.

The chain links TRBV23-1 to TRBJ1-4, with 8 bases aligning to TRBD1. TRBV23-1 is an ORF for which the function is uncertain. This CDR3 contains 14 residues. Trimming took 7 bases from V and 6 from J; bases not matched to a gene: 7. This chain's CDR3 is CASIGQDRDEKLFF. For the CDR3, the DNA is TGCGCCAGCATAGGTCAGGACAGGGATGAAAAACTGTTTTTT.